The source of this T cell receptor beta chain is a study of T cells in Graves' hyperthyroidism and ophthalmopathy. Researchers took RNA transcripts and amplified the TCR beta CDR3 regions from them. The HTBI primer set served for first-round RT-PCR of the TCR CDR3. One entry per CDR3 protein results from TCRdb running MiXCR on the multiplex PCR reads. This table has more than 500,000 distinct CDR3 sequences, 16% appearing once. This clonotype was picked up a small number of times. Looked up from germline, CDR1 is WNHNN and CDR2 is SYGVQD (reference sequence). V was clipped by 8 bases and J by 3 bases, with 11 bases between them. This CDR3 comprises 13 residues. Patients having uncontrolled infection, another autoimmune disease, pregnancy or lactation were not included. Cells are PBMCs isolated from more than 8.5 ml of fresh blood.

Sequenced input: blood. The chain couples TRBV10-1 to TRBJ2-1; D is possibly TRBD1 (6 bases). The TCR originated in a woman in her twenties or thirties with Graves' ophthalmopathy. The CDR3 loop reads CASEQGGYNEQFF. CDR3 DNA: TGCGCCAGCGAACAGGGTGGCTACAATGAGCAGTTCTTC.